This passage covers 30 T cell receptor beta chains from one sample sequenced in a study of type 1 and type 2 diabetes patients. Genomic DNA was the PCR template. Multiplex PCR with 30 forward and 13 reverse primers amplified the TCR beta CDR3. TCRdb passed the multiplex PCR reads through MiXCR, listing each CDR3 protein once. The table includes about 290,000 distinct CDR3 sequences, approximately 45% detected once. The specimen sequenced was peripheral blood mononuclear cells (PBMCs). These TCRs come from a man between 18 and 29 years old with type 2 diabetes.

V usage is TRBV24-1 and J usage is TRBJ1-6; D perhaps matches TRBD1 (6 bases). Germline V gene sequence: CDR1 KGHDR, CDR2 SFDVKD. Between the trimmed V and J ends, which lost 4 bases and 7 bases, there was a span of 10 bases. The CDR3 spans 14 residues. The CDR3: CATSENDRNSPLHF. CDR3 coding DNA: TGTGCCACCAGTGAGAACGACAGGAATTCACCCCTCCACTTT.

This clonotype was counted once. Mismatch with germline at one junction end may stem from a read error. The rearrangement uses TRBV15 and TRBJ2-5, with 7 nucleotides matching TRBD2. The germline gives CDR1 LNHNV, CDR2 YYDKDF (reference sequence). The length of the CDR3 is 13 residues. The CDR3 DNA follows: TGTGCCACCAGGGCTAGCGGCTACAATGAGCAGTCCTTC. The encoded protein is CATRASGYNEQSF.

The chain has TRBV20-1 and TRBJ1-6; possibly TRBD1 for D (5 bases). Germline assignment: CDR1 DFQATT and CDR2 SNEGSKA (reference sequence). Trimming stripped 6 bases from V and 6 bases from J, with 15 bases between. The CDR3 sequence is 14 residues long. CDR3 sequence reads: CSAHRSFPNSPLHF. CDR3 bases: TGCAGTGCACACAGGTCATTCCCTAATTCACCCCTCCACTTT.

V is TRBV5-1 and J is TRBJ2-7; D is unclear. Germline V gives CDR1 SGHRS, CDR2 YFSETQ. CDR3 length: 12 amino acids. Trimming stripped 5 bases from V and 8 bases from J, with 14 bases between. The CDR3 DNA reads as TGCGCCAGCAGGAGCAGAATGTACAAGCAGTACTTC. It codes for CASRSRMYKQYF.

CDR3 region: CSAREPHIDYEQYV. The CDR3 nucleotides are TGCAGTGCTAGAGAGCCCCACATTGACTACGAGCAGTACGTC. This chain connects TRBV20-1 to TRBJ2-7; D not resolved. V was shortened by 0 bases and J by 3 bases, with 12 bases between the two germline ends. Germline CDR1 reads DFQATT; CDR2 reads SNEGSKA (reference sequence). The CDR3 sequence is 14 residues long.

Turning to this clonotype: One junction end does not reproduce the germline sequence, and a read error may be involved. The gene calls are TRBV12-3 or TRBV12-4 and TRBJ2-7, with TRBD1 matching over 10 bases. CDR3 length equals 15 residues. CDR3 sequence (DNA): TGCGCCAGCAGTGATCCGGGACAGGGGACCTACGAGCAGTACTTC. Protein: CASSDPGQGTYEQYF.

The CDR3 DNA is TGCAGCGCAGGACAGTGGAACACTGAAGCTTTCTTT. Its translation is CSAGQWNTEAFF. V usage is TRBV29-1 and J usage is TRBJ1-1; tentatively, D is TRBD1 (6 bases). Trimming removed 7 bases at V and 1 base at J, with 10 bases between. Germline lookup yields CDR1 SQVTM and CDR2 ANQGSEA. CDR3 size: 12 residues.

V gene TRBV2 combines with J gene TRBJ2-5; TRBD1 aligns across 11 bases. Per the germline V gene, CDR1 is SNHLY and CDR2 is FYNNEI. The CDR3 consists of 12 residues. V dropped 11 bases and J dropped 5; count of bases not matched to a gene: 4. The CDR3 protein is CASRDRGETQYF. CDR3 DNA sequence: TGTGCCTCCCGGGACAGGGGGGAGACCCAGTACTTC.

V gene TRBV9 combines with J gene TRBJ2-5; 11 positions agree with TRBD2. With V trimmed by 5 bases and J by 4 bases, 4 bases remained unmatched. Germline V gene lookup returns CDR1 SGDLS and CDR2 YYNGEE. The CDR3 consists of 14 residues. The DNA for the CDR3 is TGTGCCAGCAGTAGTAGCGGGGGGGTAGAGACCCAGTACTTC. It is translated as CASSSSGGVETQYF.

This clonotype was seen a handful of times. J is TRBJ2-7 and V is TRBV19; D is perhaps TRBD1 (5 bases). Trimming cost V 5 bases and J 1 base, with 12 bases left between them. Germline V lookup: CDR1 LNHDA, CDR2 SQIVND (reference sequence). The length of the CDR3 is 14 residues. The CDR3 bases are TGTGCCAGTAGTTCATGGCAGGGTTCCTACGAGCAGTACTTC. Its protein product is CASSSWQGSYEQYF.

CDR3 amino acids: CASLISGNEQFF. CDR3 nucleotide sequence: TGTGCCAGCCTAATCTCCGGGAACGAGCAGTTCTTC. The chain combines TRBV7-9 with TRBJ2-1, with D perhaps matching TRBD2 (5 bases). This CDR3 contains 12 residues. In germline, CDR1 is SEHNR, CDR2 FQNEAQ (reference sequence). V was cut by 8 bases and J by 10 bases, with 15 bases left in between.

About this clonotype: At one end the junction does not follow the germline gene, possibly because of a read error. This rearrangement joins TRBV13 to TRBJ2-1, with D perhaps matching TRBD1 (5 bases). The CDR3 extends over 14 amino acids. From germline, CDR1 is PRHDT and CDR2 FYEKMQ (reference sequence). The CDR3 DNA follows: TGTGCCAGCAGCGTAGGGGTTTCGAGCATGGAGCAGTTCTTC. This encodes CASSVGVSSMEQFF. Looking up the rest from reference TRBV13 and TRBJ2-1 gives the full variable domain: AAGVIQSPRHLIKEKRETATLKCYPIPRHDTVYWYQQGPGQDPQFLISFYEKMQSDKGSIPDRFSAQQFSDYHSELNMSSLELGDSALYFCASSVGVSSMEQFFGPGTRLTVL.

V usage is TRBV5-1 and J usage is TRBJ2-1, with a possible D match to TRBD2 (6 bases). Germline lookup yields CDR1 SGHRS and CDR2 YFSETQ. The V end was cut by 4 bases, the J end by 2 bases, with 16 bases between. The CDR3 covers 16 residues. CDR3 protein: CASSPSVGSAYNEQFF. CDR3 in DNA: TGCGCCAGCAGCCCAAGCGTCGGGAGCGCCTACAATGAGCAGTTCTTC.

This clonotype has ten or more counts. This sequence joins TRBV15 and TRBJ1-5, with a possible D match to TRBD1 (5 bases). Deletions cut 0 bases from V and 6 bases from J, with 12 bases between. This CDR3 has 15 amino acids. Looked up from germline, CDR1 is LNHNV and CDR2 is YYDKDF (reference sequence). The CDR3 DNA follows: TGTGCCACCAGCAGAGATCTGGGGCAAAGTCAGCCCCAGCATTTT. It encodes CATSRDLGQSQPQHF.

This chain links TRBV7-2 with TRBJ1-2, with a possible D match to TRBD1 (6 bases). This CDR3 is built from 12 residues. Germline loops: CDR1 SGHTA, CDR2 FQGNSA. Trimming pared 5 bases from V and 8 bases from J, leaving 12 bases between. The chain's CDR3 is CASSRDIWGYTF. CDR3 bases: TGTGCCAGCAGCCGGGACATCTGGGGCTACACCTTC.

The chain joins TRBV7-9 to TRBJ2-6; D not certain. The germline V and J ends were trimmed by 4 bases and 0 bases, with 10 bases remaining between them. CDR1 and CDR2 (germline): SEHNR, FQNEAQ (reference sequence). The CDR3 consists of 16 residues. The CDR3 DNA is TGTGCCAGCAGCTCAGCCCTATCCTCTGGGGCCAACGTCCTGACTTTC. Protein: CASSSALSSGANVLTF.

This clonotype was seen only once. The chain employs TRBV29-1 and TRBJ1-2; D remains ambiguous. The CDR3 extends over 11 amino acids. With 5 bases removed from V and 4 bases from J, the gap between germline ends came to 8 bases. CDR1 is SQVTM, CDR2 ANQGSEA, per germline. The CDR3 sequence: CSVSTGYGYTF. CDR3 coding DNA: TGCAGCGTTTCGACGGGCTATGGCTACACCTTC.

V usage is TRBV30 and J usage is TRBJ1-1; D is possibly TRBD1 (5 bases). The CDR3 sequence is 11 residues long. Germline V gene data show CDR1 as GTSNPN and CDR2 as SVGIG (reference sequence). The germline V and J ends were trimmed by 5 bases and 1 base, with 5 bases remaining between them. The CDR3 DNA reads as TGTGCCTGGGGGGGGAACACTGAAGCTTTCTTT. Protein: CAWGGNTEAFF.

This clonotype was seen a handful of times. The DNA for the CDR3 is TGCAGTGCCTCGGGGAGTGGCTACACCTTC. It is translated as CSASGSGYTF. J is TRBJ1-2 and V is TRBV20-1; no clear D. Trimming removed 6 bases from V and 7 bases from J, with 9 bases in between. Germline V gene sequence: CDR1 DFQATT, CDR2 SNEGSKA (reference sequence). This CDR3 is built from 10 residues.

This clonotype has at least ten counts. CDR3 bases: TGTGCCACCAGCAGAGATCGAGGGCCAGAGACCCAGTACTTC. Its protein is CATSRDRGPETQYF. The chain employs TRBV15 and TRBJ2-5; D is perhaps TRBD2 (5 bases). The CDR3 has 14 amino acids. CDR1 and CDR2 from the germline V gene are LNHNV and YYDKDF (reference sequence). Trimming took 0 bases from V and 4 from J, leaving 9 bases between them. The complete variable domain, with remaining parts taken from reference TRBV15 and TRBJ2-5, reads DAMVIQNPRYQVTQFGKPVTLSCSQTLNHNVMYWYQQKSSQAPKLLFHYYDKDFNNEADTPDNFQSRRPNTSFCFLDIRSPGLGDTAMYLCATSRDRGPETQYFGPGTRLLVL.

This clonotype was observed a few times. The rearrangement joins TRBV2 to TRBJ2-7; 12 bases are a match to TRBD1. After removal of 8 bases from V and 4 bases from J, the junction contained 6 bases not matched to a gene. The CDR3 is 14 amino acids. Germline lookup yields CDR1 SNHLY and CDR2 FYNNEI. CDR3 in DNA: TGTGCCAGCCCTGGGGGACAGGGGGCTTACGAGCAGTACTTC. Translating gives CASPGGQGAYEQYF.

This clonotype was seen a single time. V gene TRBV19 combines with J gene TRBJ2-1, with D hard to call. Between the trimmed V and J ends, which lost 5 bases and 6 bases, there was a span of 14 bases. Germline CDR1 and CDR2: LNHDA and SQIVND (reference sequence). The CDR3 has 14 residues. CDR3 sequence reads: CASSPSPGPNEQFF. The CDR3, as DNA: TGTGCCAGTAGTCCCTCTCCGGGCCCCAATGAGCAGTTCTTC.

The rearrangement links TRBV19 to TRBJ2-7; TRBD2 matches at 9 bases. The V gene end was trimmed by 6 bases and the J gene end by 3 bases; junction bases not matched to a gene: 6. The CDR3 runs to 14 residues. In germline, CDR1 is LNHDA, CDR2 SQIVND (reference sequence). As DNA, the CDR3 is TGTGCCAGTAGGAGACTAGCGGATGACTACGAGCAGTACTTC. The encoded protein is CASRRLADDYEQYF.

The CDR3 DNA is TGTGCCAGCAGCTTAGTGGGGGTCCCCACAGATACGCAGTATTTT. It specifies CASSLVGVPTDTQYF. V usage is TRBV7-6 and J usage is TRBJ2-3; D possibly uses TRBD1 or TRBD2 (5 bases each). Between the trimmed V and J ends, which lost 1 base and 2 bases, there was a span of 10 bases. The germline CDR1 and CDR2 sequences are SGHVS and FNYEAQ. The CDR3 consists of 15 residues.

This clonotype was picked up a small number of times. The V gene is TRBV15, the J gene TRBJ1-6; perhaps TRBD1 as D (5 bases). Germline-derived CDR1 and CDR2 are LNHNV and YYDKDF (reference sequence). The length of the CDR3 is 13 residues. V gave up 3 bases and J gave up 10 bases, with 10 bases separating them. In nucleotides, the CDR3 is TGTGCCACCAGCAGCCAGGGAGCATCACCCCTCCACTTT. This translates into CATSSQGASPLHF.

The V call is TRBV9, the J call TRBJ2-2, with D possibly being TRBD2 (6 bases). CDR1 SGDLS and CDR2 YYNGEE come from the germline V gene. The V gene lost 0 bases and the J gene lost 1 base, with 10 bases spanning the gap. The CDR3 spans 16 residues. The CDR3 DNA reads TGTGCCAGCAGCGTAGAACTGCGGGAGAACACCGGGGAGCTGTTTTTT. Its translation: CASSVELRENTGELFF.

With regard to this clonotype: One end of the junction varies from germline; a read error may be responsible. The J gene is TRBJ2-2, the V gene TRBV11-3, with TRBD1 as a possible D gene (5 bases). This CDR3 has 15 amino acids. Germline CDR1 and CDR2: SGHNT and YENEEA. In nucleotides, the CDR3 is TGTACCAGCAGCGATAGGGGCTGGAACACCGGGGAGCTGTTTTTT. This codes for CTSSDRGWNTGELFF.

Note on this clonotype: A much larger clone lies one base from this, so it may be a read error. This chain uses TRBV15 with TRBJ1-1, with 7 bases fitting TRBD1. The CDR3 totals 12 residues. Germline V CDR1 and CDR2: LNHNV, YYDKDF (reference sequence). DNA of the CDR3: TGTGCCAGCAGCAGCAGACAGGGTGAAGCTTTCTTT. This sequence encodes CASSSRQGEAFF.

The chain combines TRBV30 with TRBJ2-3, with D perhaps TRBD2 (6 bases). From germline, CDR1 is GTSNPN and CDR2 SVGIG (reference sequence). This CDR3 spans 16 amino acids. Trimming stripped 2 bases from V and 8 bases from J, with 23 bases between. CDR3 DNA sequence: TGTGCCTGGAGTACCAGGGACTGGACAATGGTTGCTACGCAGTATTTT. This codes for CAWSTRDWTMVATQYF.

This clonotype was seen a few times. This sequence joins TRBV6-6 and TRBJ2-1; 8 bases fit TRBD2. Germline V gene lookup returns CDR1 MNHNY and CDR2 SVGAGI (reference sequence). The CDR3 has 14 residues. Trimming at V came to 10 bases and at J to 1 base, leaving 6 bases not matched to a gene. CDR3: CATVLAESYNEQFF. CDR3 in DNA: TGTGCCACCGTACTAGCGGAGTCCTACAATGAGCAGTTCTTC.